This T cell receptor (beta chain) stems from a study of graft-versus-host responses after intestinal transplantation. The overall study: Each transplant was multivisceral, liver-intestinal, or isolated intestinal.

V gave up 5 bases and J gave up 6 bases, with 10 bases separating them. This CDR3 is 13 amino acids long. Germline values: CDR1 MNHEY, CDR2 SMNVEV (reference sequence). A note on this clone: Its antigen is unknown.

Clones were sequenced by immunoSEQ multiplex PCR, and TCRdb holds only the in-frame ones, with some missing. The sample records fewer than 110,000 clones, 93% being singletons. Study results and caveats: Recipient marrow harbored GvH clones, some of which surfaced first in ileum or blood. Within the allografts of patients who had graft-donor T cell macrochimerism, graft-versus-host to host-versus-graft clonal ratios were high.

This clonotype originated in a human donor who received an intestinal transplant. This chain uses TRBV27 with TRBJ2-2, with D maybe TRBD1 (6 bases). The source was unstimulated CD8+ T cells sorted from spleen or lymph node cells, collected before intestinal transplant. CDR3 in amino acids: CASSLTGSGELFF. CDR3 DNA: TGTGCCAGCAGTCTAACAGGGTCCGGGGAGCTGTTTTTT.